This T cell receptor (beta chain) came from a study of T cells in localized non-small cell lung cancer. Overall study results and limits: Among the tissues sampled, uninvolved adjacent lung had the highest T cell clonality, above tumor. Heterogeneity remains possible because sequencing was limited to only one tumor region. Researchers found a median about 53 of the top 100 tumor clones in adjacent lung. Longer overall survival was seen with higher T cell density measured in blood.

Turning to this clone: Its antigen is not identified.

There are 13 residues in the CDR3. Trimming left V 4 bases short and J 5 bases short, with 9 bases between. CDR1 ENHRY and CDR2 SYGVKD come from the germline V gene. Some clones are missing from TCRdb's copy, which holds only in-frame ones; the method was immunoSEQ multiplex PCR. This table has 70,000 to 80,000 clones, 88% appearing once. This TCR was recovered from a woman between 35 and 70 years old with stage I squamous cell lung carcinoma. Specimen: peripheral blood, collected before any cancer treatment. The chain employs TRBV10-3 and TRBJ1-5, with D possibly matching TRBD1 (6 bases). The CDR3 is CAISGQADQPQHF. As DNA, the CDR3 is TGTGCCATCAGTGGACAGGCAGATCAGCCCCAGCATTTT.